What follows are 17 T cell receptor beta chains derived from one specimen sequenced in a study of shared T cell receptors in the human thymus. The method was immunoSEQ multiplex PCR; TCRdb's version includes in-frame clones alone and lacks a portion of them. The sample yields about 380,000 clones, approximately 95% seen once. Material: thymocytes. These receptors all come from a human donor.

V and J are TRBV21-1 and TRBJ2-7; the table assigns TRBD1, which was not confirmed against the DNA. TRBV21-1 is a pseudogene locus. The CDR3 sequence is 14 residues long. Here the CDR3 reads CASSSPVSVGEQYF. CDR3 coding DNA: TGTGCCAGCAGCTCTCCCGTTTCAGTTGGCGAGCAGTACTTC.

The chain recombines TRBV4-1 with TRBJ2-7; D may be TRBD2 (5 bases). The CDR3 length is 15 residues. Germline CDR1 reads MGHRA; CDR2 reads YSYEKL. V was shortened by 4 bases and J by 2 bases, with 15 bases between the two germline ends. The CDR3 nucleotides read TGCGCCAGCAGCCGAGGCACGAGGGTCACCTACGAGCAGTACTTC. Translated: CASSRGTRVTYEQYF.

The CDR3, as DNA: TGTGCCAGCCTCCTGGTATTTCTGTTTTTT. Protein product: CASLLVFLFF. V gene TRBV21-1 combines with J gene TRBJ1-4. TRBV21-1 is a documented pseudogene. The CDR3 runs to 10 residues.

This clone has just a few counts. This chain joins TRBV4-2 and TRBJ1-2; D perhaps matches TRBD1 (5 bases). The CDR3 has 15 residues. CDR1 is LGHNA and CDR2 is YNFKEQ in the germline V gene. V dropped 1 base and J dropped 4 bases, with 13 bases sitting between them. CDR3 DNA sequence: TGTGCCAGCAGCCAAGTCCTGGGGCGCGGCTATGGCTACACCTTC. Translation: CASSQVLGRGYGYTF.

This rearrangement joins TRBV27 to TRBJ2-6; 8 bases fit TRBD1. CDR3 length: 18 amino acids. After removal of 7 bases from V and 0 bases from J, the junction contained 11 bases not matched to a gene. CDR1 MNHEY and CDR2 SMNVEV come from the germline V gene (reference sequence). CDR3 DNA sequence: TGTGCCAGCACCCACCGGGACAGGTTAAACTCTGGGGCCAACGTCCTGACTTTC. It translates to CASTHRDRLNSGANVLTF.

The rearrangement links TRBV19 to TRBJ2-6, with 9 bases aligning to TRBD1. The CDR3 is 16 amino acids. V was clipped by 7 bases and J by 4 bases; unmatched bases: 8. Germline CDR1 LNHDA, CDR2 SQIVND (reference sequence). CDR3 bases: TGTGCCAGTATTCGGACAGGGGAAGGAGGGGCCAACGTCCTGACTTTC. It translates to CASIRTGEGGANVLTF.

The chain employs TRBV6-6 and TRBJ2-7; D remains unclear. The V gene's germline CDR1 is MNHNY and CDR2 SVGAGI (reference sequence). The CDR3 length is 11 residues. Trimming stripped 3 bases from V and 3 bases from J, with 3 bases between. The CDR3 protein is CASSYIYEQYF. The CDR3 nucleotides read TGTGCCAGCAGTTATATCTACGAGCAGTACTTC.

This clone has only one observation. The CDR3 is CASSSPGAPGELFF. The CDR3 DNA reads as TGTGCCAGCAGCTCTCCAGGGGCCCCCGGGGAGCTGTTTTTT. V and J are TRBV11-2 and TRBJ2-2, with TRBD1 as a possible D gene (6 bases). In germline, CDR1 is SGHAT, CDR2 FQNNGV. The CDR3 totals 14 residues. Trimming removed 4 bases at V and 6 bases at J, with 12 bases between.

The table lists this clone with a few counts. The junction differs from germline at one of its ends, possibly a read error. The rearrangement links TRBV18 to TRBJ2-7; D unresolved. From germline, CDR1 is KGHSH and CDR2 LQKENI. CDR3 size: 14 residues. Here the CDR3 DNA reads TGTGCCAGCTCGCCACTTTATAGCTCCTACGAGCAGTACTTC. Amino acids: CASSPLYSSYEQYF.

The genes are TRBV28 and TRBJ2-6; D could derive from TRBD1 or TRBD2 (6 bases each). V was cut by 3 bases and J by 0 bases, with 12 bases left in between. This CDR3 contains 17 residues. Germline CDR1 MDHEN, CDR2 SYDVKM. CDR3 DNA sequence: TGTGCCAGCAGTTTTGGAGGGGGACACTCTGGGGCCAACGTCCTGACTTTC. It codes for CASSFGGGHSGANVLTF.

This chain joins TRBV5-4 and TRBJ1-2, with TRBD1 matching 8 bases. V gave up 4 bases and J gave up 7 bases; unmatched junction bases: 9. This CDR3 is built from 14 residues. Germline V lookup: CDR1 SGHNT, CDR2 YYREEE (reference sequence). The chain's CDR3 is CASSASDREAGYTF. As DNA, the CDR3 is TGTGCCAGCAGCGCTTCGGACAGGGAGGCTGGCTACACCTTC.

The chain recombines TRBV7-2 with TRBJ2-2; 7 bases align to TRBD2. The germline V gene encodes CDR1 SGHTA and CDR2 FQGNSA. CDR3 length equals 18 residues. V lost 1 base, J lost 0 bases, and 8 bases stayed unmatched. The CDR3 DNA sequence: TGTGCCAGCAGCTTAGGCGGGAGAGTAGTCGCGAACACCGGGGAGCTGTTTTTT. The encoded protein is CASSLGGRVVANTGELFF.

The chain couples TRBV27 to TRBJ2-1, with TRBD1 matching over 8 bases. With V trimmed by 4 bases and J by 7 bases, 6 bases remained unmatched. CDR1 MNHEY and CDR2 SMNVEV come from the germline V gene (reference sequence). CDR3 length: 14 amino acids. CDR3 DNA sequence: TGTGCCAGCAGTTATAAGACAGGGGATAATGAGCAGTTCTTC. Amino acids: CASSYKTGDNEQFF.

The CDR3 coding sequence is TGCGCCAGCAGTCAGGGATCCCTCTCCTACGAGCAGTACTTC. Translation: CASSQGSLSYEQYF. V and J are TRBV4-1 and TRBJ2-7, with D possibly being TRBD1 (5 bases). The CDR3 has 14 residues. Trimming took 6 bases from V and 0 from J, leaving 12 bases between them. CDR1 and CDR2 from the germline V gene are MGHRA and YSYEKL.

The chain carries TRBV27 and TRBJ1-6, with D hard to call. Germline V gene sequence: CDR1 MNHEY, CDR2 SMNVEV (reference sequence). Trimming left V 2 bases short and J 7 bases short, with 6 bases between. The CDR3 is 13 residues long. CDR3 residues: CASSLHPNSPLHF. DNA of the CDR3: TGTGCCAGCAGTTTACATCCCAATTCACCCCTCCACTTT.

This sequence joins TRBV30 and TRBJ1-1, with a possible D match to TRBD1 (5 bases). CDR1 GTSNPN and CDR2 SVGIG come from the germline V gene (reference sequence). The CDR3 runs to 15 residues. Trimming removed 7 bases at V and 1 base at J, with 19 bases between. The CDR3 loop reads CASSPGAGENTEAFF. The CDR3 bases are TGTGCCTCCTCCCCCGGGGCGGGCGAGAACACTGAAGCTTTCTTT.

The chain carries TRBV5-4 and TRBJ2-2, with D tentatively TRBD2 (5 bases). Germline V gives CDR1 SGHNT, CDR2 YYREEE (reference sequence). With 0 bases removed from V and 0 bases from J, the gap between germline ends came to 6 bases. This CDR3 region has 15 residues. CDR3 nucleotide sequence: TGTGCCAGCAGCTTGGGAGGGACGAACACCGGGGAGCTGTTTTTT. Protein sequence: CASSLGGTNTGELFF.